These T cell receptor beta chains were read from a single sample in a study of blood T cell repertoires in COVID-19. Produced via immunoSEQ multiplex PCR; TCRdb's table is partial and in-frame only. The repertoire consists of some 99,000 clones, with around four fifths occurring once and the leading ten covering 15% to 20%. Source material: peripheral blood. These TCRs come from a woman aged 60 to 75 with acute or convalescent COVID-19. CDR3s include the opening cysteine and the closing phenylalanine or tryptophan. Each record gives: D gene, V gene, J gene, clone size, CDR3 DNA, CDR3 protein. A D gene is named only where the DNA matches it firmly. Expanded clones get a size class; other rows say once, few or many, or leave the size out.

TRBD2	TRBV28	TRBJ2-7	once	TGTGCCAGCAGGCTGACTAGCGGGGGATCCTACGAGCAGTACTTC	CASRLTSGGSYEQYF
TRBD1	TRBV5-1	TRBJ1-2	.	TGCGCCAGCAGCATAGGACAGGGGATCGATGGCTACACCTTC	CASSIGQGIDGYTF
.	TRBV19	TRBJ1-2	.	TGTGCCAGTAGTATTAAGCGGAGTTCACCGGTCTATGGCTACACCTTC	CASSIKRSSPVYGYTF
TRBD1	TRBV6-6	TRBJ1-2	.	TGTGCCAGCGATAGTCGCGGACAGGGGGTCTATGGCTACACCTTC	CASDSRGQGVYGYTF
.	TRBV15	TRBJ2-1	.	TGTGCCACCAGCAGAGGGAGTGCCGGCTCCTACAATGAGCAGTTCTTC	CATSRGSAGSYNEQFF
TRBD1	TRBV2	TRBJ1-5	.	TGTGCCAGCAGTGTTGACAGGGTAGGGCAGCCCCAGCATTTT	CASSVDRVGQPQHF
.	TRBV7-3	TRBJ2-1	.	TGTGCCAGCAGCTCAAGTCAGGGCTATGAGCAGTTCTTC	CASSSSQGYEQFF
.	TRBV3-1/TRBV3-2	TRBJ1-4	.	TGTGCCAGCAGCCTACCGACAGCAACTAATGAAAAACTGTTTTTT	CASSLPTATNEKLFF
.	TRBV2	TRBJ2-2	.	TGTGCCAGCAGTGCTGGGACATCCCGCACCGGGGAGCTGTTTTTT	CASSAGTSRTGELFF
TRBD1	TRBV29-1	TRBJ2-1	.	TGCAGCTCCGGACAGGGGGCCAATGAGCAGTTCTTC	CSSGQGANEQFF
TRBD1	TRBV30	TRBJ1-3	.	TGTGCCTGGATGACAGGGGAATACTTTGGAAACACCATATATTTT	CAWMTGEYFGNTIYF
.	TRBV28	TRBJ2-7	.	TGTGCCAGCAGTTTAGGCCCCTCGAATCGCTACGAGCAGTACTTC	CASSLGPSNRYEQYF
.	TRBV4-1	TRBJ2-2	.	TGCGCCAGCAGCCAAGTCGGGTCCGGGGAGCTGTTTTTT	CASSQVGSGELFF
TRBD1	TRBV18	TRBJ2-2	.	TGTGCCAGCCAATACACCGGGACAGGAGGCACCGGGGAGCTGTTTTTT	CASQYTGTGGTGELFF
.	TRBV7-8	TRBJ2-7	.	TGTGCCAGCAGCTTAGGTGCGACAAACTACGAGCAGTACTTC	CASSLGATNYEQYF
TRBD1	TRBV5-6	TRBJ1-5	.	TGTGCCAGCAGCCGGGACAGCAGGCAGCCCCAGCATTTT	CASSRDSRQPQHF
.	TRBV7-3	TRBJ1-1	few	TGTGCCAGCAGCTTAACCAGGGCGAACACTGAAGCTTTCTTT	CASSLTRANTEAFF
TRBD1	TRBV6-5	TRBJ2-3	.	TGTGCCAGCAGAGCGACAGGGGGGAGGCAGTATTTT	CASRATGGRQYF
.	TRBV29-1	TRBJ1-1	.	TGCAGCGACGGCTTGCAGGGGTTTAGGGACACTGAAGCTTTCTTT	CSDGLQGFRDTEAFF
TRBD2	TRBV3-1/TRBV3-2	TRBJ2-3	.	TGTGCCAGCAGCCAAACGTCCTTTAGCGGGAGGGCCGCAGATACGCAGTATTTT	CASSQTSFSGRAADTQYF
.	TRBV7-2	TRBJ1-3	few	TGTGCCAGCAGCTTAGGGAGCTCTGGAAACACCATATATTTT	CASSLGSSGNTIYF
TRBD1	TRBV28	TRBJ2-7	few	TGTGCCAGCAGTTCAATGGACAGGGGTAGCTACTACGAGCAGTACTTC	CASSSMDRGSYYEQYF
.	TRBV2	TRBJ1-5	.	TGTGCCAGCAGTAGCGGGAATCAGCCCCAGCATTTT	CASSSGNQPQHF
.	TRBV6-6	TRBJ1-1	.	TGTGCCAGTATAAACACTGAAGCTTTCTTT	CASINTEAFF
.	TRBV6-6	TRBJ1-1	.	TGTGCCAGCAGTCACGGGAACACTGAAGCTTTCTTT	CASSHGNTEAFF
TRBD1	TRBV28	TRBJ2-3	.	TGTGCCAGCAGGGACAGGGGAGGCGTAACAGATACGCAGTATTTT	CASRDRGGVTDTQYF
.	TRBV5-1	TRBJ1-5	.	TGCGCCAGCAATACGGGGGGCCAAGGGCCCCAGCATTTT	CASNTGGQGPQHF
TRBD1	TRBV5-4	TRBJ2-1	.	TGTGCCAGCAGCTCCGGGACAGGGGACCATGAGCAGTTCTTC	CASSSGTGDHEQFF
.	TRBV15	TRBJ2-2	.	TGTGCCACCAGCAGAGATCTCCCCGGGACGAACACCGGGGAGCTGTTTTTT	CATSRDLPGTNTGELFF
TRBD1	TRBV2	TRBJ1-1	once	TGTGCCACCGGACAGGGGGCGCGTTTAATCGAGCGGGAGGAAGCTTTCTTT	CATGQGARLIEREEAFF
.	TRBV6-5	TRBJ1-6	.	TGTGCCAGCAGTAAAAGGCAGGGTTCTCACTCACCCCTCCACTTT	CASSKRQGSHSPLHF
.	TRBV7-6	TRBJ2-7	.	TGTGCCAGCACCAGGGGCCCTTACTACGAGCAGTACTTC	CASTRGPYYEQYF
TRBD2	TRBV28	TRBJ2-3	.	TGTGCCAGCACCGTTAGCGGGAGCCGGACAGATACGCAGTATTTT	CASTVSGSRTDTQYF
.	TRBV24-1	TRBJ1-2	.	TGTGCCACCAATTGGGCCTCGAACTATGGCTACACCTTC	CATNWASNYGYTF
TRBD2	TRBV5-4	TRBJ2-3	.	TGTGCCAGCAGCTTGTTTCCCGAGCGGGAGAGTACAGATACGCAGTATTTT	CASSLFPERESTDTQYF
TRBD1	TRBV3-1/TRBV3-2	TRBJ2-3	.	TGTGCCAGCAGCCGGGACAGGGGGATCACAGATACGCAGTATTTT	CASSRDRGITDTQYF